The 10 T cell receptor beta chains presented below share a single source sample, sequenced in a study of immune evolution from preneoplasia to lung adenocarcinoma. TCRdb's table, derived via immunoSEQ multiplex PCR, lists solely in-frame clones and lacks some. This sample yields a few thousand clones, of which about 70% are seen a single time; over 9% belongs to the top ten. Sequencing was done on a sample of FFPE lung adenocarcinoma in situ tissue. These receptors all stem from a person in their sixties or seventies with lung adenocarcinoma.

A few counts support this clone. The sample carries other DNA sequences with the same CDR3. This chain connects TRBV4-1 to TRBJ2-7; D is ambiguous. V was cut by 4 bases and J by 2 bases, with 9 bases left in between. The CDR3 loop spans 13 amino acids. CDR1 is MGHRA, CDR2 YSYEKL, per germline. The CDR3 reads CASSPGSTYEQYF. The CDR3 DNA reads TGCGCCAGCAGCCCCGGGTCGACCTACGAGCAGTACTTC.

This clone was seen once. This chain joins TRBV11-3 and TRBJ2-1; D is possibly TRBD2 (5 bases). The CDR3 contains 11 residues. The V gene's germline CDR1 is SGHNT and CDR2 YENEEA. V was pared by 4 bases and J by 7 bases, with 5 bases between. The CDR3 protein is CASSSGNEQFF. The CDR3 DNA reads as TGTGCCAGCAGCTCGGGGAATGAGCAGTTCTTC.

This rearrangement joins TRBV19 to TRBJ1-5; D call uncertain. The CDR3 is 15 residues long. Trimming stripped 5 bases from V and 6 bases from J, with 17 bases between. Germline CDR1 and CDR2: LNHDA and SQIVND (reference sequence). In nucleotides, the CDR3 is TGTGCCAGTAGTCCCCAAAGGAGGGAATCTCAGCCCCAGCATTTT. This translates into CASSPQRRESQPQHF. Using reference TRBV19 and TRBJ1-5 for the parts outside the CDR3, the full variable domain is DGGITQSPKYLFRKEGQNVTLSCEQNLNHDAMYWYRQDPGQGLRLIYYSQIVNDFQKGDIAEGYSVSREKKESFPLTVTSAQKNPTAFYLCASSPQRRESQPQHFGDGTRLSIL.

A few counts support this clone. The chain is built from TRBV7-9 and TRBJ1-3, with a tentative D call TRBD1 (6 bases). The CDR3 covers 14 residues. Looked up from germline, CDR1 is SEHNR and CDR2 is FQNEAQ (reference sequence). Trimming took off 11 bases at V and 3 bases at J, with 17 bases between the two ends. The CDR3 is CAGDRRVSGNTIYF. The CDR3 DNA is TGTGCCGGTGACAGGAGGGTCAGTGGAAACACCATATATTTT.

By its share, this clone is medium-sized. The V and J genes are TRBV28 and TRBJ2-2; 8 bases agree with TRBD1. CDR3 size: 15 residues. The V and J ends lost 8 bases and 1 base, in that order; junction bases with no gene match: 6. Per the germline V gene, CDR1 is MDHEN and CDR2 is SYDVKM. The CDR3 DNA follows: TGTGCCAGCGAATCGGGGACAGGGAACACCGGGGAGCTGTTTTTT. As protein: CASESGTGNTGELFF. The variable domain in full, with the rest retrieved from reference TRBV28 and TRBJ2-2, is DVKVTQSSRYLVKRTGEKVFLECVQDMDHENMFWYRQDPGLGLRLIYFSYDVKMKEKGDIPEGYSVSREKKERFSLILESASTNQTSMYLCASESGTGNTGELFFGEGSRLTVL.

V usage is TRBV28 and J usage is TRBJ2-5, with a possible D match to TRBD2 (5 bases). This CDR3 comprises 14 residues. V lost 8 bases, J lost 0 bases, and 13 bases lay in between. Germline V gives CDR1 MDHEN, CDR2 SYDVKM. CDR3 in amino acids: CASAAGQYQETQYF. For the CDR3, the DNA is TGTGCCAGCGCGGCGGGCCAATACCAAGAGACCCAGTACTTC.

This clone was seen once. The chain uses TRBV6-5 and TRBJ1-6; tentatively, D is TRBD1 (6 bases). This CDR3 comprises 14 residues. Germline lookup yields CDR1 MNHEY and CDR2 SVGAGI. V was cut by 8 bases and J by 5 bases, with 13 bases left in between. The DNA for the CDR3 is TGTGCCAGCGGGGGGGCGGCCAATAATTCACCCCTCCACTTT. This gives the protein CASGGAANNSPLHF.

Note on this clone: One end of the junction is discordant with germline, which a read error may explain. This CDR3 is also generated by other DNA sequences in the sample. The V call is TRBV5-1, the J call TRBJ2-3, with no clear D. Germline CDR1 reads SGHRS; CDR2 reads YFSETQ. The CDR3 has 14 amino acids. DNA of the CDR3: TGCGCTAGCAGCTTCACACAGACCACAGATACGCAGTATTTT. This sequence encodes CASSFTQTTDTQYF.

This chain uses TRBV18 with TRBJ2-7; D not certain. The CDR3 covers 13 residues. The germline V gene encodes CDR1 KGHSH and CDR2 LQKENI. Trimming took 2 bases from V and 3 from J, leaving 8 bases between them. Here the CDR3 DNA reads TGTGCCAGCTCACCATCTGGGTTCTACGAGCAGTACTTC. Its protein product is CASSPSGFYEQYF. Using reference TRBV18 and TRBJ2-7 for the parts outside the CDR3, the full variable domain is NAGVMQNPRHLVRRRGQEARLRCSPMKGHSHVYWYRQLPEEGLKFMVYLQKENIIDESGMPKERFSAEFPKEGPSILRIQQVVRGDSAAYFCASSPSGFYEQYFGPGTRLTVT.

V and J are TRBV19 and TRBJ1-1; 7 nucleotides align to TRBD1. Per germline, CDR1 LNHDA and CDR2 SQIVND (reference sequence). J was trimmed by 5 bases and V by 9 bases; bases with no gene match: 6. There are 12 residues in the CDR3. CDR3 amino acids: CARAGGKTEAFF. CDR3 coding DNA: TGTGCCAGAGCAGGGGGTAAGACTGAAGCTTTCTTT.